A selection of T cell receptor beta chains follows, all from one sample in a study of OX40 agonist ivuxolimab in advanced cancers. TCRdb keeps only in-frame clones here, not all; method: immunoSEQ multiplex PCR. The sample lists 95,000 to 110,000 clones; about 91% were seen once. The specimen was CD4+ or CD8+ T cells sorted from blood, collected in a trial of the OX40 agonist ivuxolimab. Every receptor here comes from an adult with an advanced solid tumor such as melanoma, head and neck, liver or kidney cancer. CDR3s include the opening cysteine and the closing phenylalanine or tryptophan. A D gene is named only where the DNA matches it firmly. Rows may omit the clone size; those that give it use once, few, many or a size class.

J,size,V,D,DNA,CDR3
TRBJ2-3,once,TRBV6-6,NA,TGTGCCAGCAGTTCCGTAGGGGGTGAATTTAGTACGCAGTATTTT,CASSSVGGEFSTQYF
TRBJ1-1,NA,TRBV10-3,TRBD1,TGTGCCAGCCAAGGGGGCGCGGGCACTGAAGCTTTCTTT,CASQGGAGTEAFF
TRBJ2-1,NA,TRBV5-1,TRBD2,TGCGCCAGCAGCCAACTAGCGGATTCCTACAATGAGCAGTTCTTC,CASSQLADSYNEQFF
TRBJ2-1,NA,TRBV7-2,NA,TGTGCCAGCAGCCAAGACTACGATGAGCAGTTCTTC,CASSQDYDEQFF
TRBJ2-7,few,TRBV29-1,NA,TGCAGCGTTGGGGCGGACAGTCGCTACGAGCAGTACTTC,CSVGADSRYEQYF
TRBJ1-1,few,TRBV5-8,NA,TGTGCCAGCAGCTTGGTGAAACCCACTGAAGCTTTCTTT,CASSLVKPTEAFF
TRBJ1-1,NA,TRBV25-1,NA,TGTGCCAGCAGTGAATTGACTAAGGACACTGAAGCTTTCTTT,CASSELTKDTEAFF
TRBJ2-2,NA,TRBV7-2,NA,TGTGCCAGCAGCCCGGGGGGACATCTCACCGGGGAGCTGTTTTTT,CASSPGGHLTGELFF
TRBJ1-3,NA,TRBV27,TRBD1,TGTGCCAGCAGTCCTCACCTCGGACAGGCGGAGAGCTCTGGAAACACCATATATTTT,CASSPHLGQAESSGNTIYF
TRBJ2-6,NA,TRBV28,NA,TGTGCCATCGAAGAGGGTCCTGGGGCCAACGTCCTGACTTTC,CAIEEGPGANVLTF
TRBJ1-2,NA,TRBV5-4,NA,TGTGCCAGCAGCCAGCCGCACGGCGATAACTTATATGGCTACACCTTC,CASSQPHGDNLYGYTF
TRBJ1-1,NA,TRBV7-3,NA,TGTGCCAGCAGCTTAATGGCAGAAGCTGAAGCTTTCTTT,CASSLMAEAEAFF
TRBJ2-2,NA,TRBV27,TRBD2,TGTGCCAGCAACCGGGCTAGCGGTAACACCGGGGAGCTGTTTTTT,CASNRASGNTGELFF
TRBJ1-2,few,TRBV2,NA,TGTGCCAGCAGTGAAGGAGGGGACGGCTACACCTTC,CASSEGGDGYTF
TRBJ2-7,NA,TRBV27,TRBD2,TGTGCCAGCAGACTAGCGGGAGTCCAGGGTTCCTACGAGCAGTACTTC,CASRLAGVQGSYEQYF
TRBJ2-1,NA,TRBV2,TRBD2,TGTGCCAGCACCGGGACTAGCGGTAATGAGCAGTTCTTC,CASTGTSGNEQFF
TRBJ1-1,NA,TRBV7-9,TRBD1,TGTGCCAGCAGCTTACAGGGGGGGAGGACTGAAGCTTTCTTT,CASSLQGGRTEAFF
TRBJ2-5,NA,TRBV5-1,NA,TGCGCCAGCAGCTTGTGGAGATCAGAGACCCAGTACTTC,CASSLWRSETQYF
TRBJ1-1,NA,TRBV19,NA,TGTGCCAGCGCTGGGAGCTTTATGAACACTGAAGCTTTCTTT,CASAGSFMNTEAFF
TRBJ1-4,once,TRBV5-1,NA,TGCGCCAGCAGTTACGACACAGGACCTAATGAAAAACTGTTTTTT,CASSYDTGPNEKLFF
TRBJ2-1,once,TRBV7-3,TRBD2,TGTGCCAGCAGCTTAAATCAGCTAGCGGACAATGAGCAGTTCTTC,CASSLNQLADNEQFF
TRBJ1-1,NA,TRBV28,NA,TGTGCCAGCAGTTTGGCGACCGTGTCGCCCACTGAAGCTTTCTTT,CASSLATVSPTEAFF
TRBJ2-7,NA,TRBV20-1,NA,TGCAGTGCTGCAAGATCTAACGAGCAGTACTTC,CSAARSNEQYF
TRBJ1-1,once,TRBV15,NA,TGTGCCACCAGCAGAGATCCGCGGGAAGCGTGGACTGAAGCTTTCTTT,CATSRDPREAWTEAFF
TRBJ2-7,NA,TRBV27,NA,TGTGCCAGCAGCTTTTTAATTAGAGGATACGAGCAGTACTTC,CASSFLIRGYEQYF
TRBJ1-3,NA,TRBV7-9,NA,TGTGCCAGCAGCTTAAGCGGAAACACCATATATTTT,CASSLSGNTIYF
TRBJ1-3,NA,TRBV9,TRBD1,TGTGCCAGCAGCGTAGCAGGGGGGAGTGGGAACTCTGGAAACACCATATATTTT,CASSVAGGSGNSGNTIYF
TRBJ1-5,NA,TRBV19,NA,TGTGCCAGTAGTATAGGGCAATATCAGCCCCAGCATTTT,CASSIGQYQPQHF
TRBJ1-1,NA,TRBV7-9,NA,TGTGCCAGCAGCTTAGGATACGGAGCTGAAGCTTTCTTT,CASSLGYGAEAFF
TRBJ1-2,NA,TRBV6-4,NA,TGTGCCAGCAGTGACTCCGCCGGGCACCACTATGGCTACACCTTC,CASSDSAGHHYGYTF
TRBJ2-5,NA,TRBV11-2,NA,TGTGCCAGCAGCTTAGGCTCATTTAGCAGGGAGACCCAGTACTTC,CASSLGSFSRETQYF
TRBJ1-2,NA,TRBV7-2,NA,TGTGCCAGCAGCTTAGCGGTTTTCAGGGGCTACACCTTC,CASSLAVFRGYTF
TRBJ2-1,NA,TRBV9,NA,TGTGCCAGCGGAACCCCGGTAGGGTCCTACAATGAGCAGTTCTTC,CASGTPVGSYNEQFF
TRBJ1-1,NA,TRBV5-1,NA,TGCGCCAGCAGCCCCGTAGTCTCAGGGGAGACTGAAGCTTTCTTT,CASSPVVSGETEAFF
TRBJ1-2,NA,TRBV29-1,NA,TGCAGCGTTGAAGATATCTCAGGGTGGAATGGCTACACCTTC,CSVEDISGWNGYTF
TRBJ1-5,NA,TRBV9,NA,TGTGCCAGCAGCGTATCGGGTTTAGATGCTCAGCCCCAGCATTTT,CASSVSGLDAQPQHF
TRBJ1-1,NA,TRBV28,NA,TGTGCCAGCAGTTTATTCGAGGGCCTGAACACTGAAGCTTTCTTT,CASSLFEGLNTEAFF
TRBJ2-7,NA,TRBV2,NA,TGTGCCAGCAGTTACCAGTACGAGCAGTACTTC,CASSYQYEQYF
TRBJ2-4,NA,TRBV4-1,NA,TGCGCCAGCAGCCAAGGCCAGTTGATTCACATTCAGTACTTC,CASSQGQLIHIQYF
TRBJ2-7,NA,TRBV5-1,NA,TGCGCCAGCAGCCTACAGGGAACCCCCTACGAGCAGTACTTC,CASSLQGTPYEQYF
TRBJ1-3,NA,TRBV29-1,TRBD1,TGCAGCGTTACAGGGGGAGGGGGCTCTGGAAACACCATATATTTT,CSVTGGGGSGNTIYF
TRBJ1-1,NA,TRBV7-3,TRBD1,TGTGCCAGCAGCGCGGCGACAGGGCTGAACACTGAAGCTTTCTTT,CASSAATGLNTEAFF
TRBJ2-2,once,TRBV6-1,NA,TGTGCCAGCAGTGAATTGGGGACCGGGGAGCTGTTTTTT,CASSELGTGELFF
TRBJ1-2,NA,TRBV9,NA,TGTGCCAGCAGCACGAACCGTAATGGCTACACCTTC,CASSTNRNGYTF
TRBJ1-5,once,TRBV19,TRBD1,TGTGCCAGTAGTATACGACAGGGGGCGAGCAATCAGCCCCAGCATTTT,CASSIRQGASNQPQHF
TRBJ1-6,NA,TRBV4-3,NA,TGCGCCAGCAGCCACACCTTAGTACGAGCAGGGTACAATTCACCCCTCCACTTT,CASSHTLVRAGYNSPLHF
TRBJ2-7,NA,TRBV5-1,NA,TGCGCCAGCAGCCTGGGCCCCCCCGCCTCCTACGAGCAGTACTTC,CASSLGPPASYEQYF
TRBJ2-5,once,TRBV11-2,TRBD1,TGTGCCAGCAGCTTCACAGGGGGGATGCAGACCCAGTACTTC,CASSFTGGMQTQYF